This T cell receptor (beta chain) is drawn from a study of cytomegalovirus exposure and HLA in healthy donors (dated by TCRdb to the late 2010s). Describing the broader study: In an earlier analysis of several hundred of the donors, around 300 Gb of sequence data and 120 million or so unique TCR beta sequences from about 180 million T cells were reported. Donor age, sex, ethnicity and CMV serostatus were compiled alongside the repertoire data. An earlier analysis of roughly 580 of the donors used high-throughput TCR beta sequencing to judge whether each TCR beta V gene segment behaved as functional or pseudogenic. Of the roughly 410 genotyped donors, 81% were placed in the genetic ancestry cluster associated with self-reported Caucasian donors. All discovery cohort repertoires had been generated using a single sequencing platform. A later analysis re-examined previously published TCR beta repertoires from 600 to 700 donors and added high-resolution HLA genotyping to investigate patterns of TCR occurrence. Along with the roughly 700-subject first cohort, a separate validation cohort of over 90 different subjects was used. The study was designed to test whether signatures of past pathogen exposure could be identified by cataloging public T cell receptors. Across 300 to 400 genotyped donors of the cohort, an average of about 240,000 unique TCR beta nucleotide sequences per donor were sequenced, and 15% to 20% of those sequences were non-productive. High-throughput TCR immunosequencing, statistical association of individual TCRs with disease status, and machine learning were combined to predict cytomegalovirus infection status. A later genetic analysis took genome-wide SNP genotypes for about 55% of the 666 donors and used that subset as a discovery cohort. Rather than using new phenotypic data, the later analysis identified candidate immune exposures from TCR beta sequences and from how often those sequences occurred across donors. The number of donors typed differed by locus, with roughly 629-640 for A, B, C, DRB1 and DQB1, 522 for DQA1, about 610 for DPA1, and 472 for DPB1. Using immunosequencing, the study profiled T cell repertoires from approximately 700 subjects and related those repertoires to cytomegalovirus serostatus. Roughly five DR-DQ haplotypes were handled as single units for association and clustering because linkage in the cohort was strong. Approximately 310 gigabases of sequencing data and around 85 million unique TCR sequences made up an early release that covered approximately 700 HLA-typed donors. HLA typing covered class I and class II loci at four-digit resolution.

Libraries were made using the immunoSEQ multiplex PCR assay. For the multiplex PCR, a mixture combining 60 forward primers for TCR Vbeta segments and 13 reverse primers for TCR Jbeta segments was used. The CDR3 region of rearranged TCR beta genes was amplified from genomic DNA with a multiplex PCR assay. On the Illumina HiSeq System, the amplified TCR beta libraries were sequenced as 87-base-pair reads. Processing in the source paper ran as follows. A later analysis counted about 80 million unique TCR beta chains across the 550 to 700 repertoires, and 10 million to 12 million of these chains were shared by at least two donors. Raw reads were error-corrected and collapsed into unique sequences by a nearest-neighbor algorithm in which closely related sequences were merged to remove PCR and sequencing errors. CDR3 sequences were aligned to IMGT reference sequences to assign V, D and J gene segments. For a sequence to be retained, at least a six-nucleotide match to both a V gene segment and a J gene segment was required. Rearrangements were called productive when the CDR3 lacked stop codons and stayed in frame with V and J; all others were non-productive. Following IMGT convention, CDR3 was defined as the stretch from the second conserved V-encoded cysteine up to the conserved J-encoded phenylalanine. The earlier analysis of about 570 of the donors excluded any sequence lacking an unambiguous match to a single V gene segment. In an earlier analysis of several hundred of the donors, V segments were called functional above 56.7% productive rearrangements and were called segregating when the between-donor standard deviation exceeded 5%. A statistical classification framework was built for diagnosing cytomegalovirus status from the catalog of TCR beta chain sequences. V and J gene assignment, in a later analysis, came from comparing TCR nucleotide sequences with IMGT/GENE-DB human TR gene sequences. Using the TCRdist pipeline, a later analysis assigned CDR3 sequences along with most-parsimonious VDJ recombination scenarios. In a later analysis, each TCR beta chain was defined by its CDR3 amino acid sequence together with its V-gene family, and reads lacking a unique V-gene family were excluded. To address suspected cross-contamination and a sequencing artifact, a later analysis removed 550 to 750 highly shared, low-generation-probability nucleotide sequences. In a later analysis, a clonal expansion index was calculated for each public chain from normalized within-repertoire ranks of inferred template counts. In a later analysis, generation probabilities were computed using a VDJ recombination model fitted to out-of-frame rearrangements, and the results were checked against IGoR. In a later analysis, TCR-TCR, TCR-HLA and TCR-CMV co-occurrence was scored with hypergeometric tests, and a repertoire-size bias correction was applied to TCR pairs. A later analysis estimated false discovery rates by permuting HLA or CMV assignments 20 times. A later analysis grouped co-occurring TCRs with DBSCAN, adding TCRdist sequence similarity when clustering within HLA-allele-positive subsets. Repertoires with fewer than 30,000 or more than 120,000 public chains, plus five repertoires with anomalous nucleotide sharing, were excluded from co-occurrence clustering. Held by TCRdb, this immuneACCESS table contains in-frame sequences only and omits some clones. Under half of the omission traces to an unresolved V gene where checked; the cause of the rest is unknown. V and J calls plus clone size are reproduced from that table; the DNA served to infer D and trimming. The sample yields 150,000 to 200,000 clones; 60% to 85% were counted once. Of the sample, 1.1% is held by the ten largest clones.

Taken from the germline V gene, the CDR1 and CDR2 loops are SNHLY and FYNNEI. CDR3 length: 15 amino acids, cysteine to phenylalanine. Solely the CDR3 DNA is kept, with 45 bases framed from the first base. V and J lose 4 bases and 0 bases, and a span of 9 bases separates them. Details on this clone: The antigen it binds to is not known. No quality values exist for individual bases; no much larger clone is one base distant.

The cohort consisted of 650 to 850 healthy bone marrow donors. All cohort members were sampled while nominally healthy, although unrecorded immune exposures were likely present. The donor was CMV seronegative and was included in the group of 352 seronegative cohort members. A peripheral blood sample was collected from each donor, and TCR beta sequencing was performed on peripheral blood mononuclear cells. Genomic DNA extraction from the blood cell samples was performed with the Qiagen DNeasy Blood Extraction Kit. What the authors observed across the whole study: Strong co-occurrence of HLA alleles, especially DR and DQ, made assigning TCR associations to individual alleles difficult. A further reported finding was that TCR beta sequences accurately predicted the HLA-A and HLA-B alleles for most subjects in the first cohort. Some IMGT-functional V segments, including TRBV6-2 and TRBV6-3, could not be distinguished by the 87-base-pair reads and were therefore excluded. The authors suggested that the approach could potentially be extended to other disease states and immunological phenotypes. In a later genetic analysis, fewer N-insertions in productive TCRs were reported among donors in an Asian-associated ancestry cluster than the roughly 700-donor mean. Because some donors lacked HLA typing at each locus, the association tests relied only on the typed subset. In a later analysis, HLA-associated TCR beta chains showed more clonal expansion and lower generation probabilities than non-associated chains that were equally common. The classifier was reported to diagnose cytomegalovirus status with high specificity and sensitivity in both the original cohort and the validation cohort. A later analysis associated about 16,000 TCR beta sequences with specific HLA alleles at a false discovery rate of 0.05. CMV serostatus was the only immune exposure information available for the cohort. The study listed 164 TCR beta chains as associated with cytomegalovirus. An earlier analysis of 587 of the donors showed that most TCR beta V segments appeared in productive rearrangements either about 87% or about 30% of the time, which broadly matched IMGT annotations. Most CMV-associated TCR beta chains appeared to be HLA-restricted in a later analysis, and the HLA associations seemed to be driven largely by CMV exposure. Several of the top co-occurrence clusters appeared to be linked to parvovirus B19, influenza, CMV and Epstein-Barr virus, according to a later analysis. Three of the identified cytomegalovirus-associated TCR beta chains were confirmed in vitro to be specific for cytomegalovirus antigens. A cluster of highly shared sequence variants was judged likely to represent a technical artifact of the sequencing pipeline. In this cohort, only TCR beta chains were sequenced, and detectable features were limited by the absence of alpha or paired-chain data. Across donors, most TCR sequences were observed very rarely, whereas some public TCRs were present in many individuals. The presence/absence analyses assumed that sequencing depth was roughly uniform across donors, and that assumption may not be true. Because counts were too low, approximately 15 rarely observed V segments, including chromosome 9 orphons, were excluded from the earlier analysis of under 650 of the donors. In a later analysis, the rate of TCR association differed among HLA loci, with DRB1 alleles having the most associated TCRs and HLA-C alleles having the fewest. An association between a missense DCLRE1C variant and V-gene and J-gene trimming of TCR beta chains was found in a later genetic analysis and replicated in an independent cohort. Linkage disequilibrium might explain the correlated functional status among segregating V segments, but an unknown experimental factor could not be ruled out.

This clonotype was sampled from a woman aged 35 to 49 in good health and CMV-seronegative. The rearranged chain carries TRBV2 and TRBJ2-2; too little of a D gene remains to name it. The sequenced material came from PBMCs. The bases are TGTGCCAGCAGTGGGAAGCGTGCGAACACCGGGGAGCTGTTTTTT. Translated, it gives CASSGKRANTGELFF.